The 15 T cell receptor beta chains presented below share a single source sample, sequenced in a study of blood T cell repertoires in COVID-19. The data were produced by immunoSEQ multiplex PCR, yet TCRdb's version contains in-frame clones alone and is incomplete. The sample has more than 200,000 clones; around 81% are singletons. Sequencing used peripheral blood. Receptors were obtained from a man in his fifties or sixties with active or convalescent COVID-19.

The sample holds a few counts of this clone. The chain joins TRBV25-1 to TRBJ1-2; the D gene is possibly TRBD1 (5 bases). Trimming took off 0 bases at V and 10 bases at J, with 12 bases between the two ends. The CDR3 runs 13 residues. Germline V CDR1 and CDR2: MGHDK, SYGVNS. CDR3 amino acids: CASSEYGGWDYTF. The DNA for the CDR3 is TGTGCCAGCAGTGAATACGGGGGTTGGGACTACACCTTC.

The genes are TRBV6-5 and TRBJ1-2, with TRBD1 as a possible D gene (5 bases). Germline CDR1 is MNHEY and CDR2 is SVGAGI. Trimming pared 0 bases from V and 7 bases from J, leaving 15 bases between. The CDR3 covers 15 residues. The CDR3 reads CASSYSGGKVAGYTF. CDR3 nucleotide sequence: TGTGCCAGCAGTTACTCGGGGGGGAAGGTCGCTGGCTACACCTTC.

In its sample, this clone was seen a few times. The chain employs TRBV4-2 and TRBJ1-2; TRBD1 matches 9 bases. Unmatched junction bases numbered 4, after V lost 1 base and J lost 1 base. Germline-derived CDR1 and CDR2 are LGHNA and YNFKEQ. The CDR3 runs 16 residues. CDR3: CASSQGGQGFNYGYTF. CDR3 nucleotides: TGTGCCAGCAGCCAAGGGGGACAGGGTTTTAACTATGGCTACACCTTC.

The chain carries TRBV5-5 and TRBJ2-1; the D gene is possibly TRBD1 (6 bases). The CDR3 is made up of 15 amino acids. V dropped 2 bases and J dropped 4 bases, with 13 bases sitting between them. Germline V lookup: CDR1 SGHKS, CDR2 YYEKEE (reference sequence). Here the CDR3 reads CASSFTGTLYNEQFF. Written as DNA, the CDR3 is TGTGCCAGCAGCTTCACCGGGACACTATACAATGAGCAGTTCTTC. The entire variable domain, with the rest obtained from reference TRBV5-5 and TRBJ2-1, is as follows: DAGVTQSPTHLIKTRGQQVTLRCSPISGHKSVSWYQQVLGQGPQFIFQYYEKEERGRGNFPDRFSARQFPNYSSELNVNALLLGDSALYLCASSFTGTLYNEQFFGPGTRLTVL.

The rearrangement uses TRBV2 and TRBJ1-1; 7 nucleotides align to TRBD1. The CDR3 covers 15 residues. V was clipped by 4 bases and J by 0 bases; unmatched bases: 5. Germline lookup yields CDR1 SNHLY and CDR2 FYNNEI. CDR3 sequence reads: CASSAPTGMNTEAFF. DNA of the CDR3: TGTGCCAGCAGTGCCCCGACAGGGATGAACACTGAAGCTTTCTTT. Variable domain in full (rest from reference TRBV2 and TRBJ1-1): EPEVTQTPSHQVTQMGQEVILRCVPISNHLYFYWYRQILGQKVEFLVSFYNNEISEKSEIFDDQFSVERPDGSNFTLKIRSTKLEDSAMYFCASSAPTGMNTEAFFGQGTRLTVV.

As concerns this clone: One end of the junction does not line up with germline, which may come from a read error. The rearrangement joins TRBV7-8 to TRBJ2-1; 7 bases match TRBD2. CDR3 length equals 13 residues. Per germline, CDR1 SGHVS and CDR2 FQNEAQ. CDR3 sequence: CASSLAELNEQFF. As DNA, the CDR3 is TGTGCCAGCAGCCTAGCGGAGCTCAATGAGCAGTTCTTC.

This clone was counted only a few times. The chain couples TRBV6-4 to TRBJ1-2, with D uncertain. This CDR3 is built from 14 residues. Per germline, CDR1 MRHNA and CDR2 SNTAGT. Trimming removed 3 bases from V and 6 bases from J, with 14 bases in between. The CDR3 DNA follows: TGTGCCAGCAGTGAGGGAGAAGGGTCGAATGGCTACACCTTC. Protein product: CASSEGEGSNGYTF.

V is TRBV30 and J is TRBJ1-2; D call uncertain. Germline V gene sequence: CDR1 GTSNPN, CDR2 SVGIG (reference sequence). V shed 0 bases and J shed 7 bases, with 9 bases lying between them. This CDR3 has 12 residues. The CDR3 spells CAWSVWASGYTF. The CDR3 DNA follows: TGTGCCTGGAGTGTATGGGCGTCTGGCTACACCTTC.

The chain carries TRBV19 and TRBJ2-1; TRBD1 might be the D (6 bases). The V end lost 6 bases, the J end lost 5 bases, and 17 bases lay between the germline ends. The CDR3 is 15 amino acids. The germline V gene encodes CDR1 LNHDA and CDR2 SQIVND (reference sequence). The DNA for the CDR3 is TGTGCCAGTAGAACCTCCGGGACACAACACAATGAGCAGTTCTTC. Translated: CASRTSGTQHNEQFF.

This rearrangement joins TRBV19 to TRBJ2-3, with 12 bases identical to TRBD2. The CDR3 spans 18 residues. With 3 bases clipped from V and 0 bases from J, the junction kept 7 bases outside the gene matches. In germline, CDR1 is LNHDA, CDR2 SQIVND (reference sequence). The DNA of the CDR3 is TGTGCCAGTAGTATCTGGCTAGCGGGGGGGCTAAGCACAGATACGCAGTATTTT. This translates into CASSIWLAGGLSTDTQYF.

The V gene is TRBV9, the J gene TRBJ2-3, with 10 nucleotides matching TRBD2. In germline, CDR1 is SGDLS, CDR2 YYNGEE. The CDR3 has 17 amino acids. Trimming removed 2 bases from V and 2 bases from J; junction bases left unmatched: 8. The CDR3 DNA sequence: TGTGCCAGCAGCGTGGCGTCCCTAGCGGGGGCCACAGATACGCAGTATTTT. Translation: CASSVASLAGATDTQYF.

The chain uses TRBV7-9 and TRBJ1-4, with TRBD1 matching over 9 bases. Germline V gene data show CDR1 as SEHNR and CDR2 as FQNEAQ (reference sequence). The CDR3 consists of 15 residues. The J segment lost 8 bases and the V segment lost 2 bases, leaving 6 bases of the junction unmatched. In DNA, the CDR3 is TGTGCCAGCAGCTTATCGGACAGGGGCGGAGAAAAACTGTTTTTT. Its translation: CASSLSDRGGEKLFF.

This clone was counted a single time. The chain joins TRBV7-9 to TRBJ2-5; D remains ambiguous. CDR1 SEHNR and CDR2 FQNEAQ come from the germline V gene (reference sequence). The CDR3 contains 12 residues. V lost 5 bases to trimming and J lost 4 bases, with 8 bases between them. CDR3 coding DNA: TGTGCCAGCAGCGGAGTAGGAGAGACCCAGTACTTC. Residues: CASSGVGETQYF.

The rearrangement joins TRBV19 to TRBJ1-1; D gene uncertain. This CDR3 contains 12 residues. V was trimmed by 5 bases and J by 2 bases, leaving 6 bases between them. The germline gives CDR1 LNHDA, CDR2 SQIVND (reference sequence). The chain's CDR3 is CASSFLNTEAFF. CDR3 nucleotides: TGTGCCAGTAGTTTCCTAAACACTGAAGCTTTCTTT.

This clone was seen just once. The chain links TRBV7-8 to TRBJ2-3, with 7 nucleotides matching TRBD2. V gave up 4 bases and J gave up 3 bases; unmatched junction bases: 7. The CDR3 runs to 15 residues. Germline loops: CDR1 SGHVS, CDR2 FQNEAQ. CDR3 coding DNA: TGTGCCAGCAGCTGGCCGCGGGGGATGACAGATACGCAGTATTTT. It codes for CASSWPRGMTDTQYF.